Listed here are 26 T cell receptor beta chains from one sample, sequenced in a study of human T cells and chemical hapten exposure. The time point is: pre-sensitization, week 0. Treatment defined: therapeutic diphenylcyclopropenone sensitization with weekly scalp DPC. TCRdb recomputed calls from the RACE reads with MiXCR, one row per CDR3 protein. The sample records under 100,000 distinct CDR3 sequences, roughly 8.5% being singletons. The starting material was whole blood, obtained in connection with sensitization to the hapten diphenylcyclopropenone (DPC). Receptors were obtained from a man aged 40-49 years with alopecia areata. Some clones in this sample may be carry-over from other donors' samples.

This clonotype has just a few counts. This chain joins TRBV6-2 or TRBV6-3 and TRBJ2-7; perhaps D is TRBD1 or TRBD2 (5 bases each). V dropped 2 bases and J dropped 4 bases, with 18 bases sitting between them. The CDR3 is made up of 16 amino acids. CDR1 is MNHEY, CDR2 SVGEGT, per germline. CDR3 region: CASSYQIGERGYEQYF. DNA for the CDR3: TGTGCCAGCAGTTACCAAATCGGAGAGAGGGGATACGAGCAGTACTTC.

The J gene is TRBJ2-7, the V gene TRBV7-2; TRBD2 matches at 9 bases. Germline CDR1 reads SGHTA; CDR2 reads FQGNSA. CDR3 length equals 17 residues. Trimming at V came to 5 bases and at J to 2 bases, leaving 13 bases not matched to a gene. In nucleotides, the CDR3 is TGTGCCAGCAGCCTCTTAAACCTAGCGGGATCTACCTACGAGCAGTACTTC. Translating it yields CASSLLNLAGSTYEQYF.

The rearrangement links TRBV7-8 to TRBJ2-5; 10 bases match TRBD2. The CDR3 is made up of 18 amino acids. Germline V CDR1 and CDR2: SGHVS, FQNEAQ. V lost 3 bases and J lost 5; bases outside the gene matches: 15. CDR3 DNA sequence: TGTGCCAGCAGCTTGGCCCGTATAGCGGGAGGCCAGGGGGAGACCCAGTACTTC. Its translation is CASSLARIAGGQGETQYF.

The V and J genes are TRBV3-1 and TRBJ2-7; D might be TRBD2 (5 bases). Trimming removed 1 base from V and 0 bases from J, with 10 bases in between. CDR1 LGHDT and CDR2 YNNKEL come from the germline V gene (reference sequence). This CDR3 has 15 residues. Here the CDR3 reads CASSQGEGTSYEQYF. The CDR3 DNA reads as TGTGCCAGCAGCCAAGGCGAGGGAACCTCCTACGAGCAGTACTTC.

This clonotype has only a few counts. The chain combines TRBV27 with TRBJ2-3; unclear D gene. V lost 6 bases to trimming and J lost 5 bases, with 15 bases between them. CDR1 is MNHEY, CDR2 SMNVEV, per germline (reference sequence). The CDR3 spans 14 residues. CDR3 coding DNA: TGTGCCAGCAGGCTGATGGGGTTCAAAGATACGCAGTATTTT. Its protein product is CASRLMGFKDTQYF.

This clonotype was detected many times. The CDR3 reads CASSEVTLAKNIQYF. CDR3 DNA sequence: TGCGCCAGCAGCGAAGTTACCCTAGCCAAAAACATTCAGTACTTC. This chain uses TRBV5-1 with TRBJ2-4; D unclear. The CDR3 sequence is 15 residues long. CDR1 and CDR2 from the germline V gene are SGHRS and YFSETQ. V dropped 4 bases and J dropped 0 bases, with 11 bases sitting between them.

There are many counts of this clonotype. CDR3 sequence (DNA): TGTGCCAGCAGCTCTCGTCAGGGTTTCCAGCCCCAGCATTTT. Its protein is CASSSRQGFQPQHF. V gene TRBV7-2 combines with J gene TRBJ1-5; D might be TRBD1 (5 bases). The CDR3 is 14 residues long. Trimming shortened V by 4 bases and J by 7 bases, and 14 bases separated the two germline ends. Germline assignment: CDR1 SGHTA and CDR2 FQGNSA. Full variable domain (missing parts from reference TRBV7-2 and TRBJ1-5): GAGVSQSPSNKVTEKGKDVELRCDPISGHTALYWYRQSLGQGLEFLIYFQGNSAPDKSGLPSDRFSAERTGGSVSTLTIQRTQQEDSAVYLCASSSRQGFQPQHFGDGTRLSIL.

This clonotype was counted between two and nine times. The J gene is TRBJ2-7, the V gene TRBV4-3; 8 nucleotides agree with TRBD2. This CDR3 spans 16 amino acids. Germline assignment: CDR1 LGHNA and CDR2 YSLEER. With V trimmed by 4 bases and J by 6 bases, 14 bases remained unmatched. CDR3 sequence (DNA): TGCGCCAGCAGCCGAGGGCCAATAGAGCGGGAGCGCGAGCAGTACGTC. It encodes CASSRGPIEREREQYV.

V usage is TRBV6-2 or TRBV6-3 and J usage is TRBJ1-2; D not resolved. Germline assignment: CDR1 MNHEY and CDR2 SVGEGT. The V end was cut by 0 bases, the J end by 8 bases, with 16 bases between. The CDR3 runs to 15 residues. CDR3 region: CASSYSQRDPRGYTF. The CDR3 DNA sequence: TGTGCCAGCAGTTACTCGCAACGAGACCCCCGGGGCTACACCTTC.

The table lists this clonotype with a few counts. The chain has TRBV20-1 and TRBJ2-7; TRBD2 agrees at 10 bases. In germline, CDR1 is DFQATT, CDR2 SNEGSKA (reference sequence). V shed 6 bases and J 3 bases; nucleotides not matched to a gene: 11. The CDR3 is made up of 15 amino acids. The CDR3 spells CSATGTSAADYEQYF. The DNA for the CDR3 is TGCAGTGCAACGGGGACTAGCGCAGCCGACTACGAGCAGTACTTC.

J is TRBJ1-2 and V is TRBV24-1, with D possibly being TRBD1 (5 bases). The CDR3 consists of 24 residues. V lost 0 bases and J 0 bases, leaving 34 bases between the germline ends. The V gene's germline CDR1 is KGHDR and CDR2 SFDVKD. In DNA, the CDR3 is TGTGCCACCAGTGATTTGTATGAACTCGAATCGGGACTCTTCAAGCAACAATCTAACTATGGCTACACCTTC. Amino acid sequence: CATSDLYELESGLFKQQSNYGYTF.

This clonotype came up a few times. The chain employs TRBV4-3 and TRBJ2-2, with D perhaps TRBD2 (7 bases). Trimming pared 0 bases from V and 4 bases from J, leaving 12 bases between. This CDR3 is built from 16 residues. Germline V gene sequence: CDR1 LGHNA, CDR2 YSLEER. CDR3 amino acids: CASSQDIGGATGELFF. DNA for the CDR3: TGCGCCAGCAGCCAAGACATAGGGGGGGCCACCGGGGAGCTGTTTTTT.

This clonotype was detected a few times. The chain couples TRBV6-2 or TRBV6-3 to TRBJ2-7; 7 positions agree with TRBD2. CDR3 size: 19 residues. Germline V gene data show CDR1 as MNHEY and CDR2 as SVGEGT. The trim removed 1 base at V and 0 bases at J, leaving 15 bases unmatched. CDR3: CASSYWEDLGTTLSYEQYF. The CDR3 DNA sequence: TGTGCCAGCAGTTACTGGGAGGATCTGGGGACTACCCTCTCCTACGAGCAGTACTTC.

This clonotype was recorded many times. The J gene is TRBJ2-6, the V gene TRBV25-1; 7 positions agree with TRBD2. CDR3 length: 16 amino acids. The germline V gene has CDR1 MGHDK and CDR2 SYGVNS. With 0 bases clipped from V and 1 base from J, the junction kept 0 bases outside the gene matches. The DNA of the CDR3 is TGTGCCAGCAGTGAATACGGGGGGTCTGGGGCCAACGTCCTGACTTTC. This sequence encodes CASSEYGGSGANVLTF.

This clonotype was seen only a few times. J is TRBJ2-1 and V is TRBV7-9; the D is unclear. Trimming removed 3 bases from V and 0 bases from J, with 15 bases in between. Germline CDR1 is SEHNR and CDR2 is FQNEAQ (reference sequence). This CDR3 comprises 17 residues. Here the CDR3 DNA reads TGTGCCAGCAGCTTTGGCCCCAAAGCGAGCTCCTACAATGAGCAGTTCTTC. Translated, it gives CASSFGPKASSYNEQFF.

The gene calls are TRBV28 and TRBJ2-3, with D possibly TRBD1 on 6 matching bases. The CDR3 has 12 amino acids. V lost 5 bases and J lost 11, with 14 bases in between. From germline, CDR1 is MDHEN and CDR2 SYDVKM. The CDR3 sequence is CASSQGQLEQYF. In DNA, the CDR3 is TGTGCCAGCAGTCAAGGACAGTTGGAGCAGTATTTT.

This clonotype turned up a few times. The V call is TRBV19, the J call TRBJ1-5, with D possibly matching TRBD1 (6 bases). The CDR3 covers 14 residues. V lost 4 bases and J 4 bases, leaving 11 bases between the germline ends. Germline V gene data show CDR1 as LNHDA and CDR2 as SQIVND (reference sequence). The CDR3 loop reads CASSSTGINQPQHF. The DNA of the CDR3 is TGTGCCAGTAGTAGTACAGGGATTAATCAGCCCCAGCATTTT.

This clonotype was counted at least ten times. The genes are TRBV19 and TRBJ1-1; D unresolved. V lost 3 bases and J lost 4, with 9 bases in between. There are 13 residues in the CDR3. Germline CDR1 LNHDA, CDR2 SQIVND (reference sequence). CDR3 region: CASSMVRGTEAFF. The CDR3 nucleotides read TGTGCCAGTAGTATGGTCCGGGGCACTGAAGCTTTCTTT. Combining the CDR3 with reference TRBV19 and TRBJ1-1 gives the whole variable domain DGGITQSPKYLFRKEGQNVTLSCEQNLNHDAMYWYRQDPGQGLRLIYYSQIVNDFQKGDIAEGYSVSREKKESFPLTVTSAQKNPTAFYLCASSMVRGTEAFFGQGTRLTVV.

The table lists this clonotype with a few counts. The chain recombines TRBV9 with TRBJ1-1, with D uncertain. V lost 0 bases, J lost 1 base, and 7 bases lay in between. This CDR3 is 14 amino acids long. The germline gives CDR1 SGDLS, CDR2 YYNGEE. CDR3 sequence (DNA): TGTGCCAGCAGCGTAGCCAGAACGAACACTGAAGCTTTCTTT. Protein product: CASSVARTNTEAFF.

V usage is TRBV6-6 and J usage is TRBJ2-5; either TRBD1 or TRBD2 may fit D (5 bases each). The CDR3 spans 13 residues. V was pared by 2 bases and J by 4 bases, with 8 bases between. Germline V gives CDR1 MNHNY, CDR2 SVGAGI (reference sequence). The CDR3 coding sequence is TGTGCCAGCAGTTACGAGGGGAGAGAGACCCAGTACTTC. Its translation: CASSYEGRETQYF.

This clonotype has a handful of counts. This sequence joins TRBV7-6 and TRBJ2-5; TRBD2 agrees at 11 bases. The J segment lost 2 bases and the V segment lost 1 base, leaving 6 bases of the junction unmatched. The CDR3 contains 17 residues. CDR1 and CDR2 from the germline V gene are SGHVS and FNYEAQ. The CDR3 region is CASSLDPTSGTQETQYF. The CDR3 DNA sequence: TGTGCCAGCAGCTTAGACCCGACTAGCGGGACTCAAGAGACCCAGTACTTC.

The CDR3 nucleotides are TGTGCCAGCAGCTCCAGGAAGGGGATGCTGGACAGCAACACCGGGGAGCTGTTTTTT. Its protein is CASSSRKGMLDSNTGELFF. The gene calls are TRBV11-1 and TRBJ2-2; D might be TRBD1 (6 bases). Trimming shortened V by 4 bases and J by 2 bases, and 23 bases separated the two germline ends. Per the germline V gene, CDR1 is SGHAT and CDR2 is FQDESV (reference sequence). The CDR3 spans 19 residues.

This clonotype was detected ten times or more. The chain links TRBV12-3 or TRBV12-4 to TRBJ2-1; D is possibly TRBD2 (6 bases). Trimming removed 4 bases from V and 0 bases from J, with 10 bases in between. This CDR3 is built from 15 residues. In DNA, the CDR3 is TGTGCCAGCAGTTATGTGGGAGGCTCCTACAATGAGCAGTTCTTC. This codes for CASSYVGGSYNEQFF.

The sample holds many counts of this clonotype. This chain links TRBV28 with TRBJ1-2; D may be TRBD1 (5 bases). Trimming pared 7 bases from V and 4 bases from J, leaving 10 bases between. Germline CDR1 reads MDHEN; CDR2 reads SYDVKM. The CDR3 contains 12 residues. The CDR3 loop reads CASKGPAYGYTF. Here the CDR3 DNA reads TGTGCCAGCAAGGGGCCGGCCTATGGCTACACCTTC.

This clonotype showed up just a few times. V and J are TRBV12-3 or TRBV12-4 and TRBJ2-7; D is ambiguous. The CDR3 has 14 residues. The V end was cut by 3 bases, the J end by 4 bases, with 13 bases between. CDR3: CASSFSGPGYEQYF. The CDR3 DNA reads as TGTGCCAGCAGTTTCTCTGGACCCGGTTACGAGCAGTACTTC.

The rearrangement joins TRBV12-3 or TRBV12-4 to TRBJ2-7, with D maybe TRBD2 (6 bases). The ends were cut back, 7 bases at V and 4 bases at J, with 20 bases in the middle. The CDR3 contains 15 residues. The CDR3 sequence: CASTSPGTGRYEQYF. The CDR3, as DNA: TGTGCCAGCACCTCGCCGGGGACTGGGAGGTACGAGCAGTACTTC.